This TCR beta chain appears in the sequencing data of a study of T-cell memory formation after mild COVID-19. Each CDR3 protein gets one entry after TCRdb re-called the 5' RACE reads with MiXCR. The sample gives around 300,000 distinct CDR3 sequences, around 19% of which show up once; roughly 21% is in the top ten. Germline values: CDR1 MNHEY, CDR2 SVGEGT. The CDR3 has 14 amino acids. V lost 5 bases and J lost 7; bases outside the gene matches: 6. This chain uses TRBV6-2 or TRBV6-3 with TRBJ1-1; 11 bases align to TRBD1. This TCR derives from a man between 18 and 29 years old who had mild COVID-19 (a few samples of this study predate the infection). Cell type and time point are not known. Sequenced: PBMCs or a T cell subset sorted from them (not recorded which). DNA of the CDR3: TGTGCCAGCAGTGGGACAGGGGGAGAGGGTGAAGCTTTCTTT. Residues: CASSGTGGEGEAFF.